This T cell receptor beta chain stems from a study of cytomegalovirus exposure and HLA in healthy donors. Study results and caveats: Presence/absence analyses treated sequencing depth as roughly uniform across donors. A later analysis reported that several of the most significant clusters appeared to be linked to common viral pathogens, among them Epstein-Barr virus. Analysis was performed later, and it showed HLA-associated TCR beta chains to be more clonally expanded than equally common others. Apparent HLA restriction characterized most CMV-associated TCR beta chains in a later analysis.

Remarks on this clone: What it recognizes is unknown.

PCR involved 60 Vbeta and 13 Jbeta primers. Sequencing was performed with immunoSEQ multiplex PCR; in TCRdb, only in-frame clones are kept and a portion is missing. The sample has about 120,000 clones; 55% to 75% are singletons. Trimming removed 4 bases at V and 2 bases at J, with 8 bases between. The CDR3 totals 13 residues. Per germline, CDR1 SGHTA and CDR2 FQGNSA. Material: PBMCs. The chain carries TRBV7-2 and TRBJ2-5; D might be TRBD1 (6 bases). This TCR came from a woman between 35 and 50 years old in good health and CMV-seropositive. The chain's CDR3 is CASSYRAQETQYF. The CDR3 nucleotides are TGTGCCAGCAGCTACAGGGCGCAAGAGACCCAGTACTTC.